There are a few counts of the clone carrying this T cell receptor beta chain. Its cognate antigen is unknown. These data belong to a study of tumor-infiltrating lymphocytes in localized non-small cell lung cancer. In the study overall: From each patient, both tumor and uninvolved lung, non-adjacent to tumor, were sampled.

Study-wide results and caveats: T-cell fraction did not differ between immunotypes IM1 and IM2. Different pieces of the same tissue were used for each assay.

Sequencing used immunoSEQ multiplex PCR; TCRdb keeps in-frame clones, though not all of them. The sample has about 24,000 clones; under 75% are singletons. Sequencing was performed on lung tumor tissue. This clonotype was obtained from a human donor with non-small cell lung cancer.

CDR3 amino acids: CASSIREGTEAFF. CDR3 in DNA: TGTGCCAGCAGCATTCGGGAGGGCACTGAAGCTTTCTTT. This chain uses TRBV9 with TRBJ1-1, with D hard to call. Trimming removed 4 bases from V and 4 bases from J, with 11 bases in between. The CDR3 extends over 13 amino acids. Germline loops: CDR1 SGDLS, CDR2 YYNGEE.